This T cell receptor (beta chain) originates from a study of CD8+ T cells in alopecia areata. The CDR3 is made up of 17 amino acids. Germline CDR1 SGHRS, CDR2 YFSETQ. Trimming pared 0 bases from V and 0 bases from J, leaving 10 bases between. Following RNA extraction, reverse transcription yielded cDNA that acted as the sequencing template. This table comes from immunoSEQ multiplex PCR, and its TCRdb copy is limited to in-frame clones, with some not included. The sample holds 150,000 to 200,000 clones, under 80% seen once. Treatment indicated: oral pan-JAK inhibitor, 5-10 mg twice daily. The starting material was CD4+ T cells sorted from blood, obtained between weeks 49 and 50, from a patient treated with tofacitinib. This chain uses TRBV5-1 with TRBJ2-6, with a weak D call TRBD1 (6 bases). The TCR comes from a human donor with alopecia areata. The CDR3 is CASSLGQVFSGANVLTF. The CDR3 coding sequence is TGCGCCAGCAGCTTGGGACAGGTATTCTCTGGGGCCAACGTCCTGACTTTC.